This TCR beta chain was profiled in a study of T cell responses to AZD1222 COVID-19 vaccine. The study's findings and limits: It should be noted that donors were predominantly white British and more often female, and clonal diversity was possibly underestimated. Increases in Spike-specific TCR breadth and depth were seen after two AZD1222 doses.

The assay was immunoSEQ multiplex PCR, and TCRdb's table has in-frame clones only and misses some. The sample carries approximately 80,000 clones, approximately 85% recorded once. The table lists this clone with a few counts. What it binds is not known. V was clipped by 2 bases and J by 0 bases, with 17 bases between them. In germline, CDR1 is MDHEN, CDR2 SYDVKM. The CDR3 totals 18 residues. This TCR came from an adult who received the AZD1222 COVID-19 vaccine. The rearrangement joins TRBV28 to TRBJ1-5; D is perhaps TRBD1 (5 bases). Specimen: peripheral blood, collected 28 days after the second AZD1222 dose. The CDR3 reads CASSLGRDFRGSNQPQHF. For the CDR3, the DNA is TGTGCCAGCAGTTTAGGCAGGGATTTTAGGGGTAGCAATCAGCCCCAGCATTTT.